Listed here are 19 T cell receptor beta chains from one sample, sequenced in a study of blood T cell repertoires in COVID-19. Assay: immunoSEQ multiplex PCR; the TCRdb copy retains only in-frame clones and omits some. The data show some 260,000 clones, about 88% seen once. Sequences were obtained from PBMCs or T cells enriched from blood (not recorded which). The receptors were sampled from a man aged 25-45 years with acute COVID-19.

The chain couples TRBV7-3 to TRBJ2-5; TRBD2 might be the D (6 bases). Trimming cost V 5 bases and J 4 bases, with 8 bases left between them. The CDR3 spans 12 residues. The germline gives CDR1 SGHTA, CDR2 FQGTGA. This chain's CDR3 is CASSEEGETQYF. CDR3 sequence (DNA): TGTGCCAGCAGCGAGGAGGGAGAGACCCAGTACTTC.

The CDR3 reads CASQGLNTEAFF. DNA for the CDR3: TGTGCCAGCCAGGGCCTCAACACTGAAGCTTTCTTT. This chain connects TRBV11-3 to TRBJ1-1; D possibly corresponds to TRBD1 (5 bases). The CDR3 sequence is 12 residues long. Trimming took off 8 bases at V and 2 bases at J, with 9 bases between the two ends. Germline CDR1 and CDR2: SGHNT and YENEEA.

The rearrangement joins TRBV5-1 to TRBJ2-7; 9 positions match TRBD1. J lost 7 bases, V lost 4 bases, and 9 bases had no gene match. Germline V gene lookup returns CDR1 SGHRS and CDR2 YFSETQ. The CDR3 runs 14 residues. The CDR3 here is CASSGGTGSEEQYV. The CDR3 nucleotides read TGCGCCAGCAGCGGAGGGACAGGGAGTGAAGAGCAGTACGTC.

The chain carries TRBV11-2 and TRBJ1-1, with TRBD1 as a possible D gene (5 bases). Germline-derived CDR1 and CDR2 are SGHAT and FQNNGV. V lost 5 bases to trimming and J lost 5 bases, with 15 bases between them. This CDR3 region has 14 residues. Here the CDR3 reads CASSPPVGGTEAFF. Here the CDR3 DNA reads TGTGCCAGCAGCCCCCCGGTCGGGGGGACTGAAGCTTTCTTT.

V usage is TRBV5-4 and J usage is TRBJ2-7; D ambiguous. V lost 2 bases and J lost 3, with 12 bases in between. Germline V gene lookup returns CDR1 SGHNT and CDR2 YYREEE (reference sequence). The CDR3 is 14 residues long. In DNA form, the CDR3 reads TGTGCCAGCAGCTTTCAAAACAGCATCTACGAGCAGTACGTC. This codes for CASSFQNSIYEQYV.

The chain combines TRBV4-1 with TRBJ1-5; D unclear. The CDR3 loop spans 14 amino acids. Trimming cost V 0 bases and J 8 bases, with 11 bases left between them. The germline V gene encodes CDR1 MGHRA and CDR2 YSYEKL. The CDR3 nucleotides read TGCGCCAGCAGCCAAGAAGGCAGGATAGAGCCCCAGCATTTT. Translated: CASSQEGRIEPQHF.

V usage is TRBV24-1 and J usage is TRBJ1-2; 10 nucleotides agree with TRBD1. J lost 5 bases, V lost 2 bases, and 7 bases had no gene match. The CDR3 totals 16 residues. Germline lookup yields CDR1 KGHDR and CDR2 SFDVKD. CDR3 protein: CATSDSARDRGYGYTF. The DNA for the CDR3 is TGTGCCACCAGTGATTCGGCCCGGGACAGGGGTTATGGCTACACCTTC.

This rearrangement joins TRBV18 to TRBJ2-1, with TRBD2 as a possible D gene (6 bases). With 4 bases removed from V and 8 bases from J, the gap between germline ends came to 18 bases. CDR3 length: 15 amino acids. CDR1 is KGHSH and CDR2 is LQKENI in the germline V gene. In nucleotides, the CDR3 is TGTGCCAGCTCACTCTTGTTCCGGGACTTGCATGAGCAGTTCTTC. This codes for CASSLLFRDLHEQFF.

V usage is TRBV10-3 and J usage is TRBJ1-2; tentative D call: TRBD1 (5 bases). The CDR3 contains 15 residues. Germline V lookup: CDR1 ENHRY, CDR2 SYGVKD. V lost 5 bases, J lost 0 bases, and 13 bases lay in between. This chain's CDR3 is CAISSGHPSNYGYTF. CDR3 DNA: TGTGCCATCAGTTCCGGACATCCTTCTAACTATGGCTACACCTTC.

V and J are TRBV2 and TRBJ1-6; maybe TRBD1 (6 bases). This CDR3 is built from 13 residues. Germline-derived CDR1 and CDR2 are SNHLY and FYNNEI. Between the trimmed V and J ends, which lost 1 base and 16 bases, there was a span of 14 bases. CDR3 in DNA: TGTGCCAGCAGTGAAGGGTGGACAGACCATCTCCACTTT. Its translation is CASSEGWTDHLHF.

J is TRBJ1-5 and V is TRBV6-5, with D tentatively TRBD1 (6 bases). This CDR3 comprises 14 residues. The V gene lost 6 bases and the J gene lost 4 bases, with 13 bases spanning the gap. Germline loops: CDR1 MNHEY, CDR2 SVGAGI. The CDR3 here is CASRRTDRNQPQHF. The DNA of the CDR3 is TGTGCCAGCAGGAGAACGGACAGAAATCAGCCCCAGCATTTT.

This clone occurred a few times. The CDR3 protein is CASSPGWGTSGRGREDEQFF. The CDR3 region has the DNA TGTGCCAGCAGCCCTGGTTGGGGGACTAGCGGGAGAGGGAGGGAGGATGAGCAGTTCTTC. The J gene is TRBJ2-1, the V gene TRBV11-3, with 14 bases lining up with TRBD2. Germline V gives CDR1 SGHNT, CDR2 YENEEA. Unmatched junction bases numbered 20, after V lost 5 bases and J lost 8 bases. The CDR3 runs to 20 residues.

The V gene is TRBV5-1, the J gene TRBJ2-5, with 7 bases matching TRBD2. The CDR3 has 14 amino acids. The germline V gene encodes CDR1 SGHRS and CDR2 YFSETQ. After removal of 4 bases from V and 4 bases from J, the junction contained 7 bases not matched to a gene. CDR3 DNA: TGCGCCAGCAGCGGGGGGGATCCAGGAGAGACCCAGTACTTC. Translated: CASSGGDPGETQYF.

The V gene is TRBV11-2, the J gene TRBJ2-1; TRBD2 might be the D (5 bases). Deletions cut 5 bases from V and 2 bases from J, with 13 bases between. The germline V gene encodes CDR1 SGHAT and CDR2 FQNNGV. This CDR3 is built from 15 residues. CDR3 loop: CASSPGGWTYNEQFF. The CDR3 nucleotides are TGTGCCAGCAGCCCAGGAGGCTGGACCTACAATGAGCAGTTCTTC.

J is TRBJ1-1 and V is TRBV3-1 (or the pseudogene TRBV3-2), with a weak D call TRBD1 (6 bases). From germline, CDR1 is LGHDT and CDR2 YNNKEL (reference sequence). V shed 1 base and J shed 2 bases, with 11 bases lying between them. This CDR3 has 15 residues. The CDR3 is CASSQGTATNTEAFF. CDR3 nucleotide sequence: TGTGCCAGCAGCCAAGGGACAGCCACTAACACTGAAGCTTTCTTT.

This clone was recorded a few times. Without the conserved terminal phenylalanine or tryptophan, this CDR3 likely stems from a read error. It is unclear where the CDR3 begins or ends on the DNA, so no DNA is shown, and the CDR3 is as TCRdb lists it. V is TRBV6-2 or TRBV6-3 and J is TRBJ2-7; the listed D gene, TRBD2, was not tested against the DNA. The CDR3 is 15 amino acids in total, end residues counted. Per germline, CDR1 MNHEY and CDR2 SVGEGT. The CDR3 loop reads CASSSLETSGLVVRL.

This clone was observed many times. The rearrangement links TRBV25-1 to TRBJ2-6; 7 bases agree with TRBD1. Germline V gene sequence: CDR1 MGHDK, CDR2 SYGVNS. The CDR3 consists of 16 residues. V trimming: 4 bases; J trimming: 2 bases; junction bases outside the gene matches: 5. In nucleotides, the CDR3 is TGTGCCAGCAGTGCAAACAGGGGCCCTGGGGCCAACGTCCTGACTTTC. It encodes CASSANRGPGANVLTF.

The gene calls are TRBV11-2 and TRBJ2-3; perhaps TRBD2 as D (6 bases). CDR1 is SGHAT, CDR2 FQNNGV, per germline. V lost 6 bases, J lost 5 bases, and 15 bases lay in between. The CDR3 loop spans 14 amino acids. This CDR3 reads CASRRRAGRDTQYF. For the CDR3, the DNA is TGTGCCAGCAGGCGGAGGGCTGGTAGAGATACGCAGTATTTT.

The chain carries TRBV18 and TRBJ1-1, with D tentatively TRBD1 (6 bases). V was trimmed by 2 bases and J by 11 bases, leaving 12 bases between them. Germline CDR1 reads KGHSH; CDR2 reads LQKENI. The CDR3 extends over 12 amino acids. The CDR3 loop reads CASSPTPGDAFF. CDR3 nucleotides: TGTGCCAGCTCACCAACTCCAGGGGACGCTTTCTTT.